These T cell receptor beta chains were read from a single sample in a study of blood T cell repertoires in COVID-19. Generated by immunoSEQ multiplex PCR, the TCRdb table keeps only in-frame clones and is missing some. The repertoire includes about 120,000 clones, roughly 72% of them detected once, and less than 6.5% sits in the top ten. The sequencing sample was made of peripheral blood. These receptors came from a man in his sixties with acute or convalescent COVID-19. CDR3s include the opening cysteine and the closing phenylalanine or tryptophan. The order of the fields is D gene, J gene, clone size, V gene, CDR3 length, CDR3 DNA, CDR3 protein. D genes are given only for firm matches. Clone size is shown for a subset of rows, as once, few, many or a class of expanded clone.

d_gene: TRBD2; j_gene: TRBJ2-1; abundance: few; v_gene: TRBV15; len: 15; CDR3nt: TGTGCCACCAGCAGAGGGACTAGCGGGGTTAATGAGCAGTTCTTC; CDR3aa: CATSRGTSGVNEQFF
d_gene: TRBD2; j_gene: TRBJ2-5; abundance: .; v_gene: TRBV7-8; len: 17; CDR3nt: TGTGCCAGCAGCTCCGGATGGACTAGCGGGGGACAAGAGACCCAGTACTTC; CDR3aa: CASSSGWTSGGQETQYF
d_gene: .; j_gene: TRBJ1-1; abundance: .; v_gene: TRBV4-1; len: 13; CDR3nt: TGCGCCAGCAGCCAAGAGAGGGACACTGAAGCTTTCTTT; CDR3aa: CASSQERDTEAFF
d_gene: TRBD2; j_gene: TRBJ2-1; abundance: .; v_gene: TRBV19; len: 15; CDR3nt: TGTGCCAGTAGCTGGTCTAGCGGGGTAGGCAATGAGCAGTTCTTC; CDR3aa: CASSWSSGVGNEQFF
d_gene: TRBD1; j_gene: TRBJ2-7; abundance: .; v_gene: TRBV2; len: 14; CDR3nt: TGTGCCAGCAGTAGGACAGGTGAATCCTACGAGCAGTACTTC; CDR3aa: CASSRTGESYEQYF
d_gene: TRBD2; j_gene: TRBJ2-1; abundance: .; v_gene: TRBV2; len: 14; CDR3nt: TGTGCCAGCAGAGGTAGCGGGAATTACAATGAGCAGTTCTTC; CDR3aa: CASRGSGNYNEQFF
d_gene: TRBD1; j_gene: TRBJ1-2; abundance: few; v_gene: TRBV7-8; len: 13; CDR3nt: TGTGCCAGCAGCTTAGAGGGGGCTAATGGCTACACCTTC; CDR3aa: CASSLEGANGYTF
d_gene: TRBD2; j_gene: TRBJ2-7; abundance: .; v_gene: TRBV27; len: 13; CDR3nt: TGTGCCAGCAGTTTAATAGCGGGATACGAGCAGTACTTC; CDR3aa: CASSLIAGYEQYF
d_gene: TRBD2; j_gene: TRBJ2-1; abundance: few; v_gene: TRBV28; len: 16; CDR3nt: TGTGCCAGCAGCGCCCCCGGGACTAGCGGATACAATGAGCAGTTCTTC; CDR3aa: CASSAPGTSGYNEQFF
d_gene: TRBD1; j_gene: TRBJ1-5; abundance: .; v_gene: TRBV6-5; len: 14; CDR3nt: TGTGCCAGCAGTTACGGGACAGGGGGGCAGCCCCAGCATTTT; CDR3aa: CASSYGTGGQPQHF
d_gene: .; j_gene: TRBJ2-3; abundance: few; v_gene: TRBV10-2; len: 15; CDR3nt: TGCGCCAGCAGTGATGCAGGGGTGGAGACAGATACGCAGTATTTT; CDR3aa: CASSDAGVETDTQYF
d_gene: .; j_gene: TRBJ1-4; abundance: .; v_gene: TRBV4-1; len: 14; CDR3nt: TGCGCCAGCAGCCAAGGAGGGACACGGGAAAAACTGTTTTTT; CDR3aa: CASSQGGTREKLFF
d_gene: .; j_gene: TRBJ1-1; abundance: .; v_gene: TRBV19; len: 13; CDR3nt: TGTGCCAGTAGCACGGTAGTGACAGCTGAAGCTTTCTTT; CDR3aa: CASSTVVTAEAFF
d_gene: TRBD2; j_gene: TRBJ2-1; abundance: .; v_gene: TRBV5-4; len: 14; CDR3nt: TGTGCCAGCAGCTTGAAACTAGCGGGAGTCGAGCAGTTCTTC; CDR3aa: CASSLKLAGVEQFF
d_gene: .; j_gene: TRBJ1-5; abundance: few; v_gene: TRBV6-5; len: 14; CDR3nt: TGTGCCAGCACGGCCCAGGGAAGGAATCAGCCCCAGCATTTT; CDR3aa: CASTAQGRNQPQHF
d_gene: .; j_gene: TRBJ2-1; abundance: .; v_gene: TRBV13; len: 13; CDR3nt: TGTGCCAGCAGCTCCCTCGAGGGCGATGAGCAGTTCTTC; CDR3aa: CASSSLEGDEQFF
d_gene: TRBD1; j_gene: TRBJ1-2; abundance: .; v_gene: TRBV5-6; len: 14; CDR3nt: TGTGCCAGCAGCTTGGGGACAGGGGCCTATGGCTACACCTTC; CDR3aa: CASSLGTGAYGYTF
d_gene: .; j_gene: TRBJ2-7; abundance: once; v_gene: TRBV6-4; len: 13; CDR3nt: TGTGCCAGCAGCCCAACCGCCGGGACAGAGCAGTACTTC; CDR3aa: CASSPTAGTEQYF
d_gene: .; j_gene: TRBJ1-2; abundance: .; v_gene: TRBV2; len: 14; CDR3nt: TGTGCCAGCACCCTACAGGGTTACGAGGATGGCTACACCTTC; CDR3aa: CASTLQGYEDGYTF
d_gene: .; j_gene: TRBJ1-3; abundance: .; v_gene: TRBV30; len: 13; CDR3nt: TGTGCCTGGAGTTTGACAGGTGGAAACACCATATATTTT; CDR3aa: CAWSLTGGNTIYF
d_gene: TRBD1; j_gene: TRBJ1-6; abundance: .; v_gene: TRBV15; len: 16; CDR3nt: TGTGCCACCAGCAGTACGGACAGGGCATGGAATTCACCCCTCCACTTT; CDR3aa: CATSSTDRAWNSPLHF
d_gene: TRBD2; j_gene: TRBJ2-7; abundance: .; v_gene: TRBV10-1; len: 15; CDR3nt: TGCGCCAGCAGTGAAGATACTAGCGGGAGTTACGAGCAGTACTTC; CDR3aa: CASSEDTSGSYEQYF
d_gene: .; j_gene: TRBJ2-3; abundance: .; v_gene: TRBV7-2; len: 13; CDR3nt: TGTGCCAGCAGCTCTCAGAACACAGATACGCAGTATTTT; CDR3aa: CASSSQNTDTQYF
d_gene: .; j_gene: TRBJ2-3; abundance: .; v_gene: TRBV6-5; len: 15; CDR3nt: TGTGCCAGCGACCAAACAGGGTTGAGCACAGATACGCAGTATTTT; CDR3aa: CASDQTGLSTDTQYF
d_gene: TRBD2; j_gene: TRBJ2-7; abundance: .; v_gene: TRBV19; len: 15; CDR3nt: TGTGCCAGTAGTTGGAAGACTAGCGGGGGTTACGAGCAGTACTTC; CDR3aa: CASSWKTSGGYEQYF
d_gene: TRBD2; j_gene: TRBJ2-2; abundance: .; v_gene: TRBV4-1; len: 17; CDR3nt: TGCGCCAGCAGCCAAGATGAAGCGGGAGGTTGGCCCGGGGAGCTGTTTTTT; CDR3aa: CASSQDEAGGWPGELFF